This entry lists 27 T cell receptor beta chains sequenced from one sample in a study of blood T cell repertoires in COVID-19. Profiled with immunoSEQ multiplex PCR; TCRdb holds only in-frame clones, not every one. The sample holds about 18,000 clones, around 80% seen once. The material sequenced was peripheral blood. These receptors all come from a man of 80 years or more with acute or convalescent COVID-19.

The chain combines TRBV11-2 with TRBJ1-6; 7 bases align to TRBD1. Per the germline V gene, CDR1 is SGHAT and CDR2 is FQNNGV. The CDR3 is 13 amino acids. V was clipped by 8 bases and J by 7 bases; unmatched bases: 5. CDR3 protein: CASEGAGNSPLHF. CDR3 in DNA: TGTGCCAGCGAGGGGGCAGGAAATTCACCCCTCCACTTT.

V and J are TRBV4-3 and TRBJ2-2; 10 bases are shared with TRBD1. This CDR3 contains 16 residues. CDR1 is LGHNA and CDR2 is YSLEER in the germline V gene. V dropped 3 bases and J dropped 4; count of bases not matched to a gene: 5. Written as DNA, the CDR3 is TGCGCCAGCAGCCAGGGACAGGGGTGGAGCACCGGGGAGCTGTTTTTT. Its translation: CASSQGQGWSTGELFF.

The chain employs TRBV5-1 and TRBJ1-1; weak D call: TRBD1 (6 bases). Trimming removed 4 bases from V and 2 bases from J, with 15 bases in between. The CDR3 spans 15 residues. The germline V gene has CDR1 SGHRS and CDR2 YFSETQ. The CDR3 bases are TGCGCCAGCAGCGACTATCCGGGACAAAACACTGAAGCTTTCTTT. As protein: CASSDYPGQNTEAFF.

This clone was seen more than once but under ten times. This chain connects TRBV7-9 to TRBJ2-1, with 7 nucleotides matching TRBD1. CDR3 size: 12 residues. V lost 5 bases to trimming and J lost 9 bases; unmatched junction nucleotides: 4. In germline, CDR1 is SEHNR, CDR2 FQNEAQ (reference sequence). The chain's CDR3 is CASSPQGTEQFF. CDR3 nucleotide sequence: TGTGCCAGCAGCCCACAGGGGACTGAGCAGTTCTTC.

The V gene is TRBV18, the J gene TRBJ1-5, with 10 nucleotides matching TRBD1. Germline V gives CDR1 KGHSH, CDR2 LQKENI. CDR3 length equals 18 residues. Trimming at V came to 4 bases and at J to 9 bases, leaving 18 bases not matched to a gene. CDR3 nucleotide sequence: TGTGCCAGCTCACACGATGCCGGGGACAGGGGACCCAACCGGCCCCAGCATTTT. It specifies CASSHDAGDRGPNRPQHF. The full variable domain, its missing parts supplied by reference TRBV18 and TRBJ1-5, is NAGVMQNPRHLVRRRGQEARLRCSPMKGHSHVYWYRQLPEEGLKFMVYLQKENIIDESGMPKERFSAEFPKEGPSILRIQQVVRGDSAAYFCASSHDAGDRGPNRPQHFGDGTRLSIL.

The genes are TRBV5-6 and TRBJ1-5; D is perhaps TRBD1 (5 bases). V lost 4 bases, J lost 3 bases, and 11 bases lay in between. This CDR3 contains 14 residues. Germline values: CDR1 SGHDT, CDR2 YYEEEE. This chain's CDR3 is CASSNRQPNQPQHF. The CDR3 DNA reads TGTGCCAGCAGCAACCGACAGCCCAATCAGCCCCAGCATTTT.

The chain recombines TRBV3-1 (or the pseudogene TRBV3-2) with TRBJ1-1; D is ambiguous. The V end was cut by 1 base, the J end by 5 bases, with 11 bases between. The CDR3 contains 14 residues. Germline values: CDR1 LGHDT, CDR2 YNNKEL (reference sequence). CDR3 sequence: CASSQGGLPTEAFF. The CDR3 coding sequence is TGTGCCAGCAGCCAAGGTGGACTCCCGACTGAAGCTTTCTTT.

The chain joins TRBV18 to TRBJ2-2; 10 bases match TRBD1. V trimming: 3 bases; J trimming: 5 bases; junction bases outside the gene matches: 6. Germline values: CDR1 KGHSH, CDR2 LQKENI. The CDR3 totals 16 residues. CDR3 amino acids: CASSPSGTGDTGELFF. CDR3 nucleotide sequence: TGTGCCAGCTCACCGTCCGGGACAGGGGATACCGGGGAGCTGTTTTTT.

The V gene is TRBV7-2, the J gene TRBJ1-4; D uncertain. Trimming removed 5 bases at V and 8 bases at J, with 12 bases between. The CDR3 totals 13 residues. Germline V gene lookup returns CDR1 SGHTA and CDR2 FQGNSA. The CDR3 region has the DNA TGTGCCAGCAGCAACGTCGGAGGGGAAAAACTGTTTTTT. It encodes CASSNVGGEKLFF. The variable domain in full, with the rest retrieved from reference TRBV7-2 and TRBJ1-4, is GAGVSQSPSNKVTEKGKDVELRCDPISGHTALYWYRQSLGQGLEFLIYFQGNSAPDKSGLPSDRFSAERTGGSVSTLTIQRTQQEDSAVYLCASSNVGGEKLFFGSGTQLSVL.

This clone was observed a few times. Other DNA sequences in the sample encode the same CDR3. The V call is TRBV11-2, the J call TRBJ1-5; D possibly corresponds to TRBD1 (5 bases). Trimming took off 3 bases at V and 1 base at J, with 7 bases between the two ends. The CDR3 has 14 amino acids. Germline V gene sequence: CDR1 SGHAT, CDR2 FQNNGV. The CDR3 protein is CASSLPGSNQPQHF. The DNA of the CDR3 is TGTGCCAGCAGCTTGCCAGGGAGCAATCAGCCCCAGCATTTT.

This clone was seen a few times. This rearrangement joins TRBV7-9 to TRBJ2-5; D possibly corresponds to TRBD2 (5 bases). CDR1 is SEHNR, CDR2 FQNEAQ, per germline (reference sequence). V lost 5 bases and J 5 bases, leaving 9 bases between the germline ends. This CDR3 has 12 residues. The CDR3, as DNA: TGTGCCAGCAGCCCCGCGGGCGAGACCCAGTACTTC. This codes for CASSPAGETQYF.

The rearrangement links TRBV4-1 to TRBJ2-3; D perhaps matches TRBD1 (6 bases). CDR1 and CDR2 (germline): MGHRA, YSYEKL. CDR3 length: 14 amino acids. V was clipped by 4 bases and J by 2 bases, with 10 bases between them. The CDR3 DNA reads as TGCGCCAGCAGCCGGGACATCAACACAGATACGCAGTATTTT. It encodes CASSRDINTDTQYF.

The chain employs TRBV5-1 and TRBJ2-1; 9 bases match TRBD1. V lost 4 bases and J lost 7; bases outside the gene matches: 12. The V gene's germline CDR1 is SGHRS and CDR2 YFSETQ. The CDR3 has 16 amino acids. The CDR3 sequence is CASSLWDRATGNEQFF. For the CDR3, the DNA is TGCGCCAGCAGCCTATGGGACAGGGCAACGGGGAATGAGCAGTTCTTC.

The CDR3 sequence is CASRSGGTTYNSPLHF. Here the CDR3 DNA reads TGTGCCAGCAGGTCAGGGGGTACGACCTATAATTCACCCCTCCACTTT. The chain couples TRBV27 to TRBJ1-6, with 7 bases lining up with TRBD1. The CDR3 has 16 amino acids. Looked up from germline, CDR1 is MNHEY and CDR2 is SMNVEV (reference sequence). J was trimmed by 2 bases and V by 6 bases; bases with no gene match: 7.

The chain joins TRBV20-1 to TRBJ1-1; no reliable D call. Trimming pared 6 bases from V and 10 bases from J, leaving 9 bases between. Germline lookup yields CDR1 DFQATT and CDR2 SNEGSKA (reference sequence). The CDR3 has 9 residues. CDR3 sequence (DNA): TGCAGTGCCGTACCAGGAGCTTTCTTT. It specifies CSAVPGAFF.

This clone was detected only once. The chain joins TRBV27 to TRBJ1-3; TRBD1 agrees at 11 bases. Unmatched junction bases numbered 11, after V lost 2 bases and J lost 5 bases. CDR1 is MNHEY, CDR2 SMNVEV, per germline (reference sequence). The CDR3 runs 18 residues. The CDR3 sequence is CASSLTAPDRGRRNTIYF. CDR3 nucleotide sequence: TGTGCCAGCAGTTTAACGGCCCCGGACAGGGGGCGAAGAAACACCATATATTTT.

The chain employs TRBV6-5 and TRBJ1-1; TRBD1 is a possible D gene (5 bases). The germline V gene encodes CDR1 MNHEY and CDR2 SVGAGI. Trimming took 5 bases from V and 3 from J, leaving 10 bases between them. The CDR3 runs to 13 residues. As DNA, the CDR3 is TGTGCCAGCAGTCGTCGGGGGGACACTGAAGCTTTCTTT. It yields the protein CASSRRGDTEAFF.

The V gene is TRBV5-8, the J gene TRBJ1-4; TRBD1 matches at 10 bases. The CDR3 runs 17 residues. The V segment lost 0 bases and the J segment 4 bases; nucleotides outside the gene matches: 6. Per germline, CDR1 SGHTS and CDR2 YDEGEE. In DNA form, the CDR3 reads TGTGCCAGCAGCTTGGGGGTGACAGGGGGCGTTAATGAAAAACTGTTTTTT. Its translation is CASSLGVTGGVNEKLFF.

V and J are TRBV5-1 and TRBJ2-7, with 7 nucleotides matching TRBD2. With 2 bases clipped from V and 7 bases from J, the junction kept 15 bases outside the gene matches. From germline, CDR1 is SGHRS and CDR2 YFSETQ. The CDR3 contains 16 residues. CDR3 nucleotides: TGCGCCAGCAGCTTTGCTGGGAGGGCGCCCCTGGGGGAGCAGTACTTC. Translation gives CASSFAGRAPLGEQYF. Full variable domain (rest looked up from reference TRBV5-1 and TRBJ2-7): KAGVTQTPRYLIKTRGQQVTLSCSPISGHRSVSWYQQTPGQGLQFLFEYFSETQRNKGNFPGRFSGRQFSNSRSEMNVSTLELGDSALYLCASSFAGRAPLGEQYFGPGTRLTVT.

This clone was seen more than once but under ten times. The chain uses TRBV6-2 or TRBV6-3 and TRBJ1-2, with 7 bases that match TRBD1. In germline, CDR1 is MNHEY, CDR2 SVGEGT. The CDR3 contains 15 residues. Losses at the gene ends were 3 bases for V and 3 bases for J; bases not matched to a gene: 7. CDR3 loop: CASSYSRQGDYGYTF. The DNA for the CDR3 is TGTGCCAGCAGTTATTCCCGACAGGGCGACTATGGCTACACCTTC.

The CDR3 region is CASEDSRSDTQYF. CDR3 bases: TGTGCCAGCGAGGATTCCCGATCAGATACGCAGTATTTT. The V and J genes are TRBV11-1 and TRBJ2-3; D is ambiguous. CDR1 and CDR2 (germline): SGHAT, FQDESV (reference sequence). V was pared by 8 bases and J by 4 bases, with 13 bases between. This CDR3 has 13 amino acids.

The chain links TRBV5-1 to TRBJ1-5; 10 bases fit TRBD1. J lost 5 bases, V lost 3 bases, and 5 bases had no gene match. CDR1 SGHRS and CDR2 YFSETQ come from the germline V gene. CDR3 length: 15 amino acids. For the CDR3, the DNA is TGCGCCAGCAGCTCGGGGACAGGGGTTGATCAGCCCCAGCATTTT. Its protein is CASSSGTGVDQPQHF.

This chain joins TRBV19 and TRBJ1-2, with 8 bases fitting TRBD1. CDR1 is LNHDA and CDR2 is SQIVND in the germline V gene (reference sequence). V trimming: 9 bases; J trimming: 2 bases; junction bases outside the gene matches: 8. The length of the CDR3 is 14 residues. CDR3 sequence reads: CASRSGQANYGYTF. The CDR3 nucleotides read TGTGCCAGCAGGTCGGGACAGGCCAACTATGGCTACACCTTC. The full variable domain, rest sourced from reference TRBV19 and TRBJ1-2, is DGGITQSPKYLFRKEGQNVTLSCEQNLNHDAMYWYRQDPGQGLRLIYYSQIVNDFQKGDIAEGYSVSREKKESFPLTVTSAQKNPTAFYLCASRSGQANYGYTFGSGTRLTVV.

This sequence joins TRBV4-1 and TRBJ1-5, with D hard to call. CDR1 is MGHRA and CDR2 is YSYEKL in the germline V gene. The V and J ends lost 3 bases and 0 bases respectively, with 3 bases between them. This CDR3 is 13 amino acids long. The CDR3 DNA reads as TGCGCCAGCAGCCAGTATAGCAATCAGCCCCAGCATTTT. It specifies CASSQYSNQPQHF.

The chain uses TRBV18 and TRBJ2-3, with TRBD1 matching 8 bases. The CDR3 is made up of 17 amino acids. V lost 0 bases, J lost 2 bases, and 7 bases stayed unmatched. Per germline, CDR1 KGHSH and CDR2 LQKENI. CDR3 region: CASSPPRTGRNTDTQYF. The CDR3 nucleotides read TGTGCCAGCTCACCACCCCGGACAGGGCGTAACACAGATACGCAGTATTTT.

V usage is TRBV4-3 and J usage is TRBJ1-2; weak D call: TRBD1 (5 bases). Trimming took 0 bases from V and 5 from J, leaving 19 bases between them. Germline V gene lookup returns CDR1 LGHNA and CDR2 YSLEER. The CDR3 covers 17 residues. The CDR3: CASSQDLTTRGVYGYTF. The CDR3 DNA reads TGCGCCAGCAGCCAAGATTTAACCACGCGGGGGGTATATGGCTACACCTTC.

This clone came up once. The rearrangement joins TRBV19 to TRBJ1-3, with unresolved D. The CDR3 is 15 residues long. V was shortened by 0 bases and J by 7 bases, with 13 bases between the two germline ends. Per germline, CDR1 LNHDA and CDR2 SQIVND (reference sequence). DNA for the CDR3: TGTGCCAGTAGTATAGAGGACCTTCCGGGGAACACCATATATTTT. Translating gives CASSIEDLPGNTIYF.